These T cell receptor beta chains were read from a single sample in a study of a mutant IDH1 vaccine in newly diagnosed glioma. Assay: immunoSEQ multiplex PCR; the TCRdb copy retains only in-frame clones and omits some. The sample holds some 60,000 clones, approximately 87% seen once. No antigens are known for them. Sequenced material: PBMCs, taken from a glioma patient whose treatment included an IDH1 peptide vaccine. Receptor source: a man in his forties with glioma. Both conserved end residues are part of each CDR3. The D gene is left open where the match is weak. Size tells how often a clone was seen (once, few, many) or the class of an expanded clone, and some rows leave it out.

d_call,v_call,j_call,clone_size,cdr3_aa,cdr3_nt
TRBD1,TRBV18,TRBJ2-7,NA,CASSPQGVNEQYF,TGTGCCAGCTCACCTCAGGGGGTGAACGAGCAGTACTTC
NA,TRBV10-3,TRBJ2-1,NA,CAISESAGEGSEQFF,TGTGCCATCAGTGAGTCTGCCGGTGAAGGGTCTGAGCAGTTCTTC
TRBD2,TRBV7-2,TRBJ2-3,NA,CASSVGLAGDTQYF,TGTGCCAGCAGCGTCGGACTAGCGGGAGATACGCAGTATTTT
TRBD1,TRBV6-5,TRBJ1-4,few,CASSYQGAINEKLFF,TGTGCCAGCAGTTATCAGGGGGCGATTAATGAAAAACTGTTTTTT
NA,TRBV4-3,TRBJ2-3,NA,CASSLNRQTDTQYF,TGCGCCAGCAGCCTCAATAGACAGACAGATACGCAGTATTTT
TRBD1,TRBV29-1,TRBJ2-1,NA,CSVDRVNNEQFF,TGCAGCGTGGACAGGGTAAACAATGAGCAGTTCTTC
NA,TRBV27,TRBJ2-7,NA,CASSLVGRIYEQYF,TGTGCCAGCAGTTTAGTTGGCAGGATTTACGAGCAGTACTTC
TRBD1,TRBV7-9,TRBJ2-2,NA,CASSLRTGGTGELFF,TGTGCCAGCAGCTTAAGGACAGGGGGCACCGGGGAGCTGTTTTTT
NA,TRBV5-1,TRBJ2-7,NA,CASRGGREQYF,TGCGCCAGCAGGGGTGGGCGCGAGCAGTACTTC
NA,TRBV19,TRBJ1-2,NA,CASSIDGGTVNYGYTF,TGTGCCAGTAGTATAGATGGCGGCACTGTTAACTATGGCTACACCTTC
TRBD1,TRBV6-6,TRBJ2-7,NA,CASSYPDRPYEQYF,TGTGCCAGCAGTTACCCGGACAGGCCCTACGAGCAGTACTTC
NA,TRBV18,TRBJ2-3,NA,CASSPREFSDTQYF,TGTGCCAGCTCACCAAGGGAGTTTTCAGATACGCAGTATTTT
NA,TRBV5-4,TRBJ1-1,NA,CASRRENTEAFF,TGTGCCAGCAGGCGGGAGAACACTGAAGCTTTCTTT
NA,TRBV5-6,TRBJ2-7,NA,CASGLRGNTYEQYF,TGTGCCAGCGGCTTAAGGGGAAATACCTACGAGCAGTACTTC
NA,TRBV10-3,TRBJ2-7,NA,CAISERTARYEQYF,TGTGCCATCAGTGAGCGGACTGCCCGCTACGAGCAGTACTTC
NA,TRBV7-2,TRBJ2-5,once,CASSSFGGRETQYF,TGTGCCAGCAGCTCGTTCGGGGGGCGGGAGACCCAGTACTTC
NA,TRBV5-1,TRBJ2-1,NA,CASSLYYNEQFF,TGCGCCAGCAGCTTGTACTACAATGAGCAGTTCTTC
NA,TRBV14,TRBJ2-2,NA,CASSQVYTGVGELFF,TGTGCCAGCAGCCAAGTTTACACGGGAGTCGGGGAGCTGTTTTTT
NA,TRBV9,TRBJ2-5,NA,CASSVAHGGETQYF,TGTGCCAGCAGCGTAGCCCACGGGGGAGAGACCCAGTACTTC
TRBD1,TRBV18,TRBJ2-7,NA,CASSPPGTGRDEQYF,TGTGCCAGCTCACCCCCTGGGACAGGGAGGGACGAGCAGTACTTC
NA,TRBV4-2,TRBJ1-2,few,CASSEGEDYGYTF,TGTGCCAGCTCTGAAGGGGAGGACTATGGCTACACCTTC
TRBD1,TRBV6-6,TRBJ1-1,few,CASSYQDRAYTEAFF,TGTGCCAGCAGTTACCAGGACAGGGCATACACTGAAGCTTTCTTT
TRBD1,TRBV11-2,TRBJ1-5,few,CASSLETGASNQPQHF,TGTGCCAGCAGCTTAGAGACAGGGGCTAGCAATCAGCCCCAGCATTTT
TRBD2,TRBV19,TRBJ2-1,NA,CASRTAGLAGDIEQFF,TGTGCCAGTAGGACTGCCGGACTAGCGGGAGACATTGAGCAGTTCTTC
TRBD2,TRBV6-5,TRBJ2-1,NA,CASSYEAGGPGEQFF,TGTGCCAGCAGTTACGAAGCGGGAGGGCCCGGTGAGCAGTTCTTC
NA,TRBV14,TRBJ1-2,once,CASSQSAYGYTF,TGTGCCAGCAGCCAAAGTGCCTATGGCTACACCTTC
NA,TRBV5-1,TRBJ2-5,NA,CASSPGGRSGIETQYF,TGCGCCAGCAGCCCTGGAGGCCGGAGTGGGATCGAGACCCAGTACTTC
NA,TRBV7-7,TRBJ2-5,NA,CASSTSQGETQYF,TGTGCCAGCAGCACCTCGCAGGGAGAGACCCAGTACTTC
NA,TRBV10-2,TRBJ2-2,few,CASSVGAGELFF,TGCGCCAGCAGTGTAGGCGCCGGGGAGCTGTTTTTT
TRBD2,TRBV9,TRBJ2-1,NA,CASSLGGEGYNEQFF,TGTGCCAGCAGCCTGGGGGGGGAGGGCTACAATGAGCAGTTCTTC
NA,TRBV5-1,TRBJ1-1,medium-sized,CASSWGSYTNTEAFF,TGCGCCAGCAGCTGGGGGAGTTATACGAACACTGAAGCTTTCTTT
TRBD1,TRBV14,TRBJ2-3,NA,CASSSSPGTGSTDTQYF,TGTGCCAGCAGCTCCTCCCCCGGGACAGGGAGCACAGATACGCAGTATTTT
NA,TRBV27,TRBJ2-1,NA,CASSSYLSGGLDQFF,TGTGCCAGCAGTTCCTACCTGAGTGGGGGGCTAGACCAGTTCTTC
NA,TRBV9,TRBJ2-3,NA,CASSRTDTQYF,TGTGCCAGCAGCCGGACAGATACGCAGTATTTT
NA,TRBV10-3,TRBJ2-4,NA,CAISELGGGPKNIQYF,TGTGCCATCAGTGAACTAGGGGGAGGGCCCAAAAACATTCAGTACTTC
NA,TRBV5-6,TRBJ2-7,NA,CASADSLGEVSSYEQYF,TGTGCCAGCGCCGATTCGTTGGGGGAGGTGAGCTCCTACGAGCAGTACTTC
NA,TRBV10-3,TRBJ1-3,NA,CAISEAVDGNTIYF,TGTGCCATCAGTGAGGCAGTCGATGGAAACACCATATATTTT
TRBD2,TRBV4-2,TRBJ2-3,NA,CASASGLVDTDTQYF,TGTGCCAGCGCATCGGGACTAGTCGATACGGATACGCAGTATTTT
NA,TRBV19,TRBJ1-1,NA,CASSMAPGVEAFF,TGTGCCAGTAGTATGGCGCCCGGGGTTGAAGCTTTCTTT
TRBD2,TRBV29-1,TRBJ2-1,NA,CSTLHGRDINEQFF,TGCAGCACCTTGCATGGGAGGGATATAAATGAGCAGTTCTTC
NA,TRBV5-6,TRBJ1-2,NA,CASSPVSGGYGYTF,TGTGCCAGCAGCCCGGTCTCGGGGGGCTATGGCTACACCTTC
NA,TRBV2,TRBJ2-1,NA,CASPGGTAKGNEQFF,TGTGCCTCCCCGGGGGGGACAGCTAAGGGCAATGAGCAGTTCTTC
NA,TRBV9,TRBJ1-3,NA,CASSVGGGNTIYF,TGTGCCAGCAGCGTAGGAGGTGGTAACACCATATATTTT
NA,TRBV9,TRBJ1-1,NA,CASTPRPGGPTEAFF,TGTGCCAGCACCCCCCGGCCTGGGGGCCCCACTGAAGCTTTCTTT
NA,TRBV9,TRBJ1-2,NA,CASSRQTYGYTF,TGTGCCAGCAGCCGACAGACCTATGGCTACACCTTC
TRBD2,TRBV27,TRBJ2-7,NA,CASSEEPGLAGRRAYEQYF,TGTGCCAGCAGTGAGGAACCGGGACTAGCGGGTAGGCGGGCGTACGAGCAGTACTTC
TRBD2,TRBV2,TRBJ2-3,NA,CASNPGLAFFTQYF,TGTGCCAGCAATCCGGGACTAGCGTTTTTTACGCAGTATTTT
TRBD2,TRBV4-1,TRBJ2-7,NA,CASSQGVTSGSAEQYF,TGCGCCAGCAGCCAAGGTGTCACTAGCGGGAGTGCCGAGCAGTACTTC
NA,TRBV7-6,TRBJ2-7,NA,CASSPAGGASYEQYF,TGTGCCAGCAGCCCAGCCGGGGGCGCCTCCTACGAGCAGTACTTC
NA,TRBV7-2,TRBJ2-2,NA,CASSLASLGRGELFF,TGTGCCAGCAGCCTAGCTTCCTTAGGCCGCGGGGAGCTGTTTTTT
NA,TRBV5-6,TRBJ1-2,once,CASSLWGIHTF,TGTGCCAGCAGCTTATGGGGGATACACACCTTC